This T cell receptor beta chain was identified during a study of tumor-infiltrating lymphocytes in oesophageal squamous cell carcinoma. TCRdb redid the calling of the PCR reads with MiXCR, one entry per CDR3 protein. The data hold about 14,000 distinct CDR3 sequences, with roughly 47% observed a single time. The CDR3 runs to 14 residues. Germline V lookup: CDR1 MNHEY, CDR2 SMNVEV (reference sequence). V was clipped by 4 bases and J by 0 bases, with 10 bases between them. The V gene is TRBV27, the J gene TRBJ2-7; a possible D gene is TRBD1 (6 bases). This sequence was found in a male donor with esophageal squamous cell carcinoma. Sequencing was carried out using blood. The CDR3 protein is CASSSGTSSYEQYF. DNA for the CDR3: TGTGCCAGCAGTTCCGGGACAAGCTCCTACGAGCAGTACTTC.